Listed here is a single TCR beta chain. The data are from a study of CD8 T cells in Susac syndrome. Included as multiple sclerosis controls were treatment-naive patients who had stable or active relapsing-remitting disease. The CD8+ and CD4+ T cells were negatively isolated, with the TEMRA cells enriched by FACS. V gave up 2 bases and J gave up 0 bases; unmatched junction bases: 4. This CDR3 is 15 amino acids long. Germline assignment: CDR1 MNHEY and CDR2 SVGEGT. About 0.5 to 1 ug RNA was reverse transcribed with random hexamers. TCRdb re-derived calls from the immunoSEQ multiplex PCR reads in MiXCR, one entry per CDR3 protein. Found here are about 150,000 distinct CDR3 sequences, about 95% of them singletons; the top ten hold 0.13% to 0.15%.

The sequence came from a human donor with multiple sclerosis. The chain uses TRBV6-2 or TRBV6-3 and TRBJ2-7, with 7 bases lining up with TRBD2. The sample was CD8+ T cells from PBMCs. CDR3 bases: TGTGCCAGCAGTTACAGTAGCGGGCGCTCCTACGAGCAGTACGTC. Its protein product is CASSYSSGRSYEQYV.